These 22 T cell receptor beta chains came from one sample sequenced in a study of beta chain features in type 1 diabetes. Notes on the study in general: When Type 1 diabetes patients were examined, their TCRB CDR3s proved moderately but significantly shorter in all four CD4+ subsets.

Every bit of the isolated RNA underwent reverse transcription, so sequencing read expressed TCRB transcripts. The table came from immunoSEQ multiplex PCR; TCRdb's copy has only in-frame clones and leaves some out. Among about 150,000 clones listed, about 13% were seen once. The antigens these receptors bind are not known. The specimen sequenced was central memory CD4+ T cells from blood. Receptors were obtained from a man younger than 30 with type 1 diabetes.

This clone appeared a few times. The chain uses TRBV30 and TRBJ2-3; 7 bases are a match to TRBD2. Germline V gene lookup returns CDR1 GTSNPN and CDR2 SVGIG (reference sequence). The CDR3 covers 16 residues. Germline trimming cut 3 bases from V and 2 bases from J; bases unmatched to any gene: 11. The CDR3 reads CAWRGPPTSATDTQYF. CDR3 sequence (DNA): TGTGCCTGGAGAGGGCCCCCCACTAGCGCCACAGATACGCAGTATTTT.

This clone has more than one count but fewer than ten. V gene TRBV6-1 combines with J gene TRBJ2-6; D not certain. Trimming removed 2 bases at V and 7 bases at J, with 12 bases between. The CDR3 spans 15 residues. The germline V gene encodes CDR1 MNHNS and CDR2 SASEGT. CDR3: CASSEQRSLANVLTF. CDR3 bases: TGTGCCAGCAGTGAACAGAGATCTCTAGCCAACGTCCTGACTTTC.

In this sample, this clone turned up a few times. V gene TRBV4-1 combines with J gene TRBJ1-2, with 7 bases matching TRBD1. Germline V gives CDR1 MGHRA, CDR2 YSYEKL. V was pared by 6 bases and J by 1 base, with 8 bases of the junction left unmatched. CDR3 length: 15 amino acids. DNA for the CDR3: TGCGCCAGCAGACACACAGGGGAGGGTAACTATGGCTACACCTTC. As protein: CASRHTGEGNYGYTF.

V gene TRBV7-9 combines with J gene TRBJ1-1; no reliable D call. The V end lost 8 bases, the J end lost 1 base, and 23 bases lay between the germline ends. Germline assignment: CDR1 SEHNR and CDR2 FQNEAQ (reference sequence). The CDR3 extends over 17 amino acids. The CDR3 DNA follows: TGTGCCAGCTTTCGGGCCAGTTCACTGCTCTCGAACACTGAAGCTTTCTTT. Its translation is CASFRASSLLSNTEAFF.

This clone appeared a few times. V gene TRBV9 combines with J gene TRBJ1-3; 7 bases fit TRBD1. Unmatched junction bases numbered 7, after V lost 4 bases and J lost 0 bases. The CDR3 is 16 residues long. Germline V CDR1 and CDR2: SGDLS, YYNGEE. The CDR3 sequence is CASSPRQGFSGNTIYF. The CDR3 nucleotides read TGTGCCAGCAGCCCCCGACAGGGATTCTCTGGAAACACCATATATTTT.

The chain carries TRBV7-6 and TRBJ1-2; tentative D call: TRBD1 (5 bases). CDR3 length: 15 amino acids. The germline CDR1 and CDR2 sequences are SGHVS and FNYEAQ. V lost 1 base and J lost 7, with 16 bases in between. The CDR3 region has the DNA TGTGCCAGCAGCTTAGGAGGGGAATCTTCTTTTGGCTACACCTTC. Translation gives CASSLGGESSFGYTF.

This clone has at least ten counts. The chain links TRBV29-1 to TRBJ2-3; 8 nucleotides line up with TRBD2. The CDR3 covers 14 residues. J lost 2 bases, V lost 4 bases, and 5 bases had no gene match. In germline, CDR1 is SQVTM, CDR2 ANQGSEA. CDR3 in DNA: TGCAGCGTTGGTAAACTAGCGGACACAGATACGCAGTATTTT. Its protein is CSVGKLADTDTQYF.

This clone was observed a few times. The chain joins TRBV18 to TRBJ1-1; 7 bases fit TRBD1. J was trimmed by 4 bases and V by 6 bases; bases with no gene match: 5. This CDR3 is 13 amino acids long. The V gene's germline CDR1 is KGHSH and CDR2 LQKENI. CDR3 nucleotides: TGTGCCAGCTCCCCCGGACAGGCCACTGAAGCTTTCTTT. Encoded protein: CASSPGQATEAFF.

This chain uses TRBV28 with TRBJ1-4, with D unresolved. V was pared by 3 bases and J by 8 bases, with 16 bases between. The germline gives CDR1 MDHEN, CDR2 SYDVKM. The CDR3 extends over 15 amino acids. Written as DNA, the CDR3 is TGTGCCAGCAGTTTCTCCGGCCCGACGGGGGAAAAACTGTTTTTT. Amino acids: CASSFSGPTGEKLFF.

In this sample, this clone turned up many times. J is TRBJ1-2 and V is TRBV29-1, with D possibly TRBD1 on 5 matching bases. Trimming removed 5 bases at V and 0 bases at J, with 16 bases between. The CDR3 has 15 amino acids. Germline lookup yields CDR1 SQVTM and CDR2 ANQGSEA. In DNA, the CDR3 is TGCAGCGTTTCCAGGGTTTCGAATACTAACTATGGCTACACCTTC. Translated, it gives CSVSRVSNTNYGYTF.

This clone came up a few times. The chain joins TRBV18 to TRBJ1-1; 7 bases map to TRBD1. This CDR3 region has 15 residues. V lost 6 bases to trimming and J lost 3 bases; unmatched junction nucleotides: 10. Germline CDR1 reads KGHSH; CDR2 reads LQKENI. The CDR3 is CASSGTVQDYTEAFF. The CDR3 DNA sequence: TGTGCCAGCTCGGGGACAGTTCAAGATTACACTGAAGCTTTCTTT.

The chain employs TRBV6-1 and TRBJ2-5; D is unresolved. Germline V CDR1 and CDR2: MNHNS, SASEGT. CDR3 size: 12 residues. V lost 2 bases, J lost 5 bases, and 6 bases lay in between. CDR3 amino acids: CASSEFRETQYF. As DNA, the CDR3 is TGTGCCAGCAGTGAATTCCGCGAGACCCAGTACTTC.

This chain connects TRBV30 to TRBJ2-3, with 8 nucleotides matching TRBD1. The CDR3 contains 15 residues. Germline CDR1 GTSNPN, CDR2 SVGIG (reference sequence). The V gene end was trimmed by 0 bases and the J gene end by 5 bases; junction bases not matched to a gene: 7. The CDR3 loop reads CAWSVGQGAGDTQYF. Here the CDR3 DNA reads TGTGCCTGGAGTGTGGGGCAGGGGGCCGGAGATACGCAGTATTTT.

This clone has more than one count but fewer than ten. CDR3 bases: TGTGCCAGCAGTGAACAGGGGATCGACACTGAAGCTTTCTTT. It translates to CASSEQGIDTEAFF. V gene TRBV2 combines with J gene TRBJ1-1; D possibly corresponds to TRBD1 (6 bases). Germline V gives CDR1 SNHLY, CDR2 FYNNEI. The CDR3 covers 14 residues. The V end lost 2 bases, the J end lost 3 bases, and 10 bases lay between the germline ends. Full variable domain (remainder filled in from reference TRBV2 and TRBJ1-1): EPEVTQTPSHQVTQMGQEVILRCVPISNHLYFYWYRQILGQKVEFLVSFYNNEISEKSEIFDDQFSVERPDGSNFTLKIRSTKLEDSAMYFCASSEQGIDTEAFFGQGTRLTVV.

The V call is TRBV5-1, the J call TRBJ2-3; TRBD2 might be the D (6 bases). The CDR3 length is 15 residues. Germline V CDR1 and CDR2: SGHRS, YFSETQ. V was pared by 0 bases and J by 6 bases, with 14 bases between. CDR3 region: CASSLDGGGSDTQYF. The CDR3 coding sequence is TGCGCCAGCAGCTTGGATGGTGGGGGGTCCGATACGCAGTATTTT.

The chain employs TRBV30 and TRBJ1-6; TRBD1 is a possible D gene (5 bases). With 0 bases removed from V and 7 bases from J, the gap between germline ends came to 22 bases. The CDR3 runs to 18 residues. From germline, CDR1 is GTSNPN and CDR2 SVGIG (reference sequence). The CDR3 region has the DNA TGTGCCTGGAGTGTACAATTCGAGTGGCAGGGTCAAAATTCACCCCTCCACTTT. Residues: CAWSVQFEWQGQNSPLHF.

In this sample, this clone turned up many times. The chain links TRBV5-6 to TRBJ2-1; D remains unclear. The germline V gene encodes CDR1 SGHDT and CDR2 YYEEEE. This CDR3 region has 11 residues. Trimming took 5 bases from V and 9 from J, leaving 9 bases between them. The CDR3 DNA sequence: TGTGCCAGCAGTTTTCAGCGTGAGCAGTTCTTC. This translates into CASSFQREQFF.

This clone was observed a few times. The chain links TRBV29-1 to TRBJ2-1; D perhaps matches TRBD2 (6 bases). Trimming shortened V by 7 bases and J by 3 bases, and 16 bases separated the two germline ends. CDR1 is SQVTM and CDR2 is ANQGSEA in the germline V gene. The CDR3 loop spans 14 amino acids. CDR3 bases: TGCAGCGCCCCTCCCCACGGGGGCTACAATGAGCAGTTCTTC. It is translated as CSAPPHGGYNEQFF.

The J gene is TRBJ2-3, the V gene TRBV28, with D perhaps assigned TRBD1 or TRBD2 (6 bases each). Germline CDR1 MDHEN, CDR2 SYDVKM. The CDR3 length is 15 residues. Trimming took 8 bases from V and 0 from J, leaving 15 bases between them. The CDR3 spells CASVGGGASTDTQYF. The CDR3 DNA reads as TGTGCCAGCGTCGGGGGCGGAGCTAGCACAGATACGCAGTATTTT. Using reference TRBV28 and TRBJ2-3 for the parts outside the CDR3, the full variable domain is DVKVTQSSRYLVKRTGEKVFLECVQDMDHENMFWYRQDPGLGLRLIYFSYDVKMKEKGDIPEGYSVSREKKERFSLILESASTNQTSMYLCASVGGGASTDTQYFGPGTRLTVL.

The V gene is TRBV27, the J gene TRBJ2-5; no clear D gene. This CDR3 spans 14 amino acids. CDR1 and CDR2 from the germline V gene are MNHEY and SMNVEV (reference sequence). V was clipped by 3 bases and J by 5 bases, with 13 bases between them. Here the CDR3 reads CASSFNPLQETQYF. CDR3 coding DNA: TGTGCCAGCAGTTTCAACCCGTTGCAGGAGACCCAGTACTTC.

The CDR3 protein is CASSQSGEETQYF. In nucleotides, the CDR3 is TGCGCCAGCAGCCAGTCGGGTGAAGAGACCCAGTACTTC. The chain combines TRBV5-1 with TRBJ2-5; D is uncertain. CDR1 SGHRS and CDR2 YFSETQ come from the germline V gene. The CDR3 length is 13 residues. V lost 4 bases and J lost 3, with 10 bases in between.

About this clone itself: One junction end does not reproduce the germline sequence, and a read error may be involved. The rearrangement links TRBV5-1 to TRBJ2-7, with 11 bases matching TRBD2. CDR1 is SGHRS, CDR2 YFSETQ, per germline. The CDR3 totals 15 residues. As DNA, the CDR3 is TGCGCCAGCAGCTTGGTGGAACTAGCGGGGGCCGAATGGAACTTC. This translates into CASSLVELAGAEWNF.